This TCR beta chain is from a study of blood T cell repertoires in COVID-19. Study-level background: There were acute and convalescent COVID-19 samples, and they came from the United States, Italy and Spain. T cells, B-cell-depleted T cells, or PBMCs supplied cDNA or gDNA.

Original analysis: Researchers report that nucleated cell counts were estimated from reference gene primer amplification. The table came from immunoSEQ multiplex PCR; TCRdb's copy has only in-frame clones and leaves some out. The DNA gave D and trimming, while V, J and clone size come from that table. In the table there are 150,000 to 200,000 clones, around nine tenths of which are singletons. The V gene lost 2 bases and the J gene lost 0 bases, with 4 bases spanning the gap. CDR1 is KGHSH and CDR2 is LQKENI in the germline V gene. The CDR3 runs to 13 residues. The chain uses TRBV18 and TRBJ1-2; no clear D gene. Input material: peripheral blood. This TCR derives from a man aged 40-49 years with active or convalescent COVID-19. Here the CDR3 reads CASSPEANYGYTF. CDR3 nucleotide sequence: TGTGCCAGCTCACCAGAGGCTAACTATGGCTACACCTTC.